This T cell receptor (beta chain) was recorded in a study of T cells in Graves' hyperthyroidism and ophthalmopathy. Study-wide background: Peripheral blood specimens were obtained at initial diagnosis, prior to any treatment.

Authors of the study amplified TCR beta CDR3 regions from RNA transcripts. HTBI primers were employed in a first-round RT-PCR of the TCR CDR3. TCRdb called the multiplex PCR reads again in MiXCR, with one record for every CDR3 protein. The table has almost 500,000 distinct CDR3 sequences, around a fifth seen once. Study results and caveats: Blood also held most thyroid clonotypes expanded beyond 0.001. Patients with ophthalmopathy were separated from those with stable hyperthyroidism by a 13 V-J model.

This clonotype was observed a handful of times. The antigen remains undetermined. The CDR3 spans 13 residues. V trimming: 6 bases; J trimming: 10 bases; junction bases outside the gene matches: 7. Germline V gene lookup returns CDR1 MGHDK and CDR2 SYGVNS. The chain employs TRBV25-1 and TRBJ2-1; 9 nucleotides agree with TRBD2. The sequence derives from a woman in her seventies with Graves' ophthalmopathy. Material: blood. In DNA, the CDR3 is TGTGCCAGCAGCTTCGGACTAGCGAAAGAGCAGTTCTTC. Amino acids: CASSFGLAKEQFF.